This TCR beta chain is from a study of blood T cell repertoires in COVID-19. On the study more broadly: Donors in the United States, Italy and Spain gave samples during acute or convalescent COVID-19.

Only in-frame clones appear in the TCRdb table, and some are missing; sequencing was by immunoSEQ multiplex PCR. The table has some 200,000 clones, around 84% seen once. The V gene's germline CDR1 is KGHSH and CDR2 LQKENI. This CDR3 region has 16 residues. The J segment lost 3 bases and the V segment lost 3 bases, leaving 8 bases of the junction unmatched. The sequence derives from a man aged 50 or older with active or convalescent COVID-19. The rearrangement uses TRBV18 and TRBJ2-1; 7 bases are a match to TRBD1. What was sequenced was peripheral blood. The chain's CDR3 is CASSPYRDRNYNEQFF. The CDR3, as DNA: TGTGCCAGCTCACCCTACAGGGACAGAAACTACAATGAGCAGTTCTTC.